Described below is a single T cell receptor (beta chain) sequence and its context. Its target is not known. Sequencing was performed with immunoSEQ multiplex PCR; in TCRdb, only in-frame clones are kept and a portion is missing. This sample has 50,000 to 75,000 clones, with roughly nine tenths found just once. These data originate in a study of OX40 agonist ivuxolimab in advanced cancers. Overall study findings and caveats: Partial responders at 0.1-3.0 mg/kg showed near-lowest clonal expansion.

Trimming pared 4 bases from V and 3 bases from J, leaving 9 bases between. Germline lookup yields CDR1 MGHRA and CDR2 YSYEKL. The CDR3 consists of 14 residues. The V and J genes are TRBV4-1 and TRBJ1-4; D call uncertain. The source is an adult with an advanced solid tumor such as melanoma, head and neck, liver or kidney cancer. Here the sequenced sample was CD4+ or CD8+ T cells sorted from blood, taken in a trial of the OX40 agonist ivuxolimab. CDR3 loop: CASSLRSSNEKLFF. The CDR3 DNA is TGCGCCAGCAGCCTTAGAAGTTCTAATGAAAAACTGTTTTTT.